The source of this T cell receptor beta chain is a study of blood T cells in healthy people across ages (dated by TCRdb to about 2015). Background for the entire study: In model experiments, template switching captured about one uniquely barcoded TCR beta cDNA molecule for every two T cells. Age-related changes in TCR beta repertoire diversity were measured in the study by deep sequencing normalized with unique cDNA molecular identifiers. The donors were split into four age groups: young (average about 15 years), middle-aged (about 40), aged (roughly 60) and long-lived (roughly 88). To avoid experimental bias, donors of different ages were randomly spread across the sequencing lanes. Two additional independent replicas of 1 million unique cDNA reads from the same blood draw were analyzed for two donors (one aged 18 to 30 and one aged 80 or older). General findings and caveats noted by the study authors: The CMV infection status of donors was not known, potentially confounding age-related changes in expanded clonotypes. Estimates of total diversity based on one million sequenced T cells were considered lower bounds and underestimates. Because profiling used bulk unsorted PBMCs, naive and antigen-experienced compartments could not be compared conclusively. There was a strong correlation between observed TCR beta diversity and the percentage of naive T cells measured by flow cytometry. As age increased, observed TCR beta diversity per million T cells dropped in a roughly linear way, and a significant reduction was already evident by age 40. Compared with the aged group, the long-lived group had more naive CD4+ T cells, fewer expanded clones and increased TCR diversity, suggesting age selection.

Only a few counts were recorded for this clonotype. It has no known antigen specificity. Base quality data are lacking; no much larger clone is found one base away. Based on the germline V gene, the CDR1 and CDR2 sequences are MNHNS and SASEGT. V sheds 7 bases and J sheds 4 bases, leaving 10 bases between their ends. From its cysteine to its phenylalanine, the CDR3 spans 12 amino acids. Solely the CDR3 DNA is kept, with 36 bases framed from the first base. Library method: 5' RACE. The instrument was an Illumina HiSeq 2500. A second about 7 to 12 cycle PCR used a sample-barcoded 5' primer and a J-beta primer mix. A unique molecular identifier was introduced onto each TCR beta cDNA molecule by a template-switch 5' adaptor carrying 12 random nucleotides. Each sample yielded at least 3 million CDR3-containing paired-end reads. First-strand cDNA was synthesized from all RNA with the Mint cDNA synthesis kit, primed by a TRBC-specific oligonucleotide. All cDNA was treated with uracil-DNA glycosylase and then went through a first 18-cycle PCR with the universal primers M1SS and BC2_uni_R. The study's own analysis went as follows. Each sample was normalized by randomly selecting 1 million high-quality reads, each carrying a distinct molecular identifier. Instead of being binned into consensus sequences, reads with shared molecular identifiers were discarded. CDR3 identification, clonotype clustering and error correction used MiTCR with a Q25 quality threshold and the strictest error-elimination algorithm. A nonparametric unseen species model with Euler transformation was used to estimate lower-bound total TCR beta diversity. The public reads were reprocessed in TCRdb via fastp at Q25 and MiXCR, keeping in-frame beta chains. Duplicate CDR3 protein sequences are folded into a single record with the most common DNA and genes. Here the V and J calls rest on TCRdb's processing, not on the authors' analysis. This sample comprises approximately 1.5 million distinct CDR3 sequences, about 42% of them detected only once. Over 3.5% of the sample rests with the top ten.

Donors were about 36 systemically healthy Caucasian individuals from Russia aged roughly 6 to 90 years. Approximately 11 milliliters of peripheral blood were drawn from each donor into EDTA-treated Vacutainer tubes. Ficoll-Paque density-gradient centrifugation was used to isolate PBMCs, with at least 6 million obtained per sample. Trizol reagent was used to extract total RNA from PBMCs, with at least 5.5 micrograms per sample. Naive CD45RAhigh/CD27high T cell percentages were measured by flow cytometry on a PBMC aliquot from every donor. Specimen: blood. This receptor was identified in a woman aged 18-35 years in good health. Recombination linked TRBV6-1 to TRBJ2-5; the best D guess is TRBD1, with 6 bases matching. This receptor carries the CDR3 CASIGTTETQYF. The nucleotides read TGTGCCAGCATCGGGACAACAGAGACCCAGTACTTC.